This T cell receptor beta chain stems from a study of CD8 T cells in ankylosing spondylitis. Study-level points and caveats: For ankylosing spondylitis blood, a TCR beta motif of under ten highly homologous variants appeared characteristic. Disease-associated clonotypes exhibited CD8+ identity and were relatively infrequent in peripheral blood.

At least ten counts were recorded for this clonotype. Its antigen is not known. The CDR3 is made up of 14 amino acids. Trimming shortened V by 3 bases and J by 3 bases, and 12 bases separated the two germline ends. TCRdb processed the 5' RACE reads anew with MiXCR; each CDR3 protein has one entry. The table shows 200,000 to 250,000 distinct CDR3 sequences, with about 17% occurring only once. The rearrangement links TRBV12-3 or TRBV12-4 to TRBJ2-7; D ambiguous. Sequences were obtained from blood, either unsorted or a sorted T cell fraction (not recorded which). The receptor's source is a male donor with ankylosing spondylitis. The DNA for the CDR3 is TGTGCCAGCAGTTTTGGGTCTGGTGGCTACGAGCAGTACTTC. Protein sequence: CASSFGSGGYEQYF.